By share, the clone carrying this T cell receptor (beta chain) counts as medium-sized (0.01 to 0.1%). Only in-frame clones appear in the TCRdb table, and some are missing; sequencing was by immunoSEQ multiplex PCR. The sample lists tens of thousands of clones, around 81% occurring once. The CDR3 spans 16 residues. V lost 5 bases to trimming and J lost 0 bases, with 15 bases between them. Germline V gives CDR1 SNHLY, CDR2 FYNNEI. The data stem from a study of OX40 agonist ivuxolimab in advanced cancers. The chain links TRBV2 to TRBJ2-3; D gene ambiguous. Source: CD4+ or CD8+ T cells sorted from blood, taken in a trial of the OX40 agonist ivuxolimab. The origin of this receptor is an adult with an advanced solid tumor such as melanoma, head and neck, liver or kidney cancer. The CDR3 region has the DNA TGTGCCAGCAGTTCCCAACCCACTTCTAGCACAGATACGCAGTATTTT. Amino acids: CASSSQPTSSTDTQYF.